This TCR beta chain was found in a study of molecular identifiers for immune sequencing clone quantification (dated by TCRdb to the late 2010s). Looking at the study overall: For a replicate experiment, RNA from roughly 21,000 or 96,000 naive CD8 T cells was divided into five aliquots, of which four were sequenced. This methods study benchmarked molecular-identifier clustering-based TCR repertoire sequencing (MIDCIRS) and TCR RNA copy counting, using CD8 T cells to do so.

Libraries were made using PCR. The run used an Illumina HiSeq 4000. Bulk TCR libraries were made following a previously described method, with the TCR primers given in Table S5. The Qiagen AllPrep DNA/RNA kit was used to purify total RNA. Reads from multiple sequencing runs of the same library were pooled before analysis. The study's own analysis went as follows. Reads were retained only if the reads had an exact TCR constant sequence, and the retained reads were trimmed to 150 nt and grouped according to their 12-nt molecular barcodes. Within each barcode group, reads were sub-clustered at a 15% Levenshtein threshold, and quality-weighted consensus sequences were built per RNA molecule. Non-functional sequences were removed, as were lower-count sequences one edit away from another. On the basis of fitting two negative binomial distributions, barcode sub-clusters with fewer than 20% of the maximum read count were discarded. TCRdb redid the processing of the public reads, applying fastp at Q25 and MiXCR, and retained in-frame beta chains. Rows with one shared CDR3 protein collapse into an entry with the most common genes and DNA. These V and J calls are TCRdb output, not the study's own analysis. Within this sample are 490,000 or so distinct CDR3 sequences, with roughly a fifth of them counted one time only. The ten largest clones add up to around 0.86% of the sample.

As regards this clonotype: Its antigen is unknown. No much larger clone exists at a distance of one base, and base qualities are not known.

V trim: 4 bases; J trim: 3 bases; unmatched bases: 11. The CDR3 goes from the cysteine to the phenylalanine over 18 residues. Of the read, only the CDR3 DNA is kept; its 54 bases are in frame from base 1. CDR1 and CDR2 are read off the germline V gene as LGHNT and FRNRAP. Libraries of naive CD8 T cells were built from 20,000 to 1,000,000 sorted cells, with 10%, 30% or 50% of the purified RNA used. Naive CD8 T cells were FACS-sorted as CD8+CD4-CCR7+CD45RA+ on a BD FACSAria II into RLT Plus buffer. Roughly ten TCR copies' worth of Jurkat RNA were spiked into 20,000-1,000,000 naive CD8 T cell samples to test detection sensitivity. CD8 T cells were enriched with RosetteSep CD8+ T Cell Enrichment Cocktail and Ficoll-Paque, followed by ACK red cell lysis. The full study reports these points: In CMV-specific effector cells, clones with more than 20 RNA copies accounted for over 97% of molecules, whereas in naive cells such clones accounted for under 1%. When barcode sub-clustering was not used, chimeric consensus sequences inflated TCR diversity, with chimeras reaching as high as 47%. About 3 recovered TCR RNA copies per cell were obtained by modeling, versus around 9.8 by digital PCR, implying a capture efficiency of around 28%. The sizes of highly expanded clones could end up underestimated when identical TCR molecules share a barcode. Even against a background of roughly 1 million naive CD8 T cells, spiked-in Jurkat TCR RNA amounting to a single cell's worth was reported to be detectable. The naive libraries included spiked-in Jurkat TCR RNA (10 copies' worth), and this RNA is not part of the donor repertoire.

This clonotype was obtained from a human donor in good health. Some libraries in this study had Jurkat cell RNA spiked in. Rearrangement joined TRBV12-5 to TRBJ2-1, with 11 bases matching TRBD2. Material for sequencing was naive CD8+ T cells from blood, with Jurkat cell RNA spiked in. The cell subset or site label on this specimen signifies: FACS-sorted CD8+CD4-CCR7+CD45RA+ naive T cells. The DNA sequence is TGTGCTAGTGGTTCTACTAGCGGGAGCCTTTATTTCTACAATGAGCAGTTCTTC. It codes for CASGSTSGSLYFYNEQFF.